Shown below are 10 T cell receptor beta chains from a single sample sequenced in a study of identical twins. A single record per CDR3 protein comes from TCRdb applying MiXCR to the 5' RACE reads. The profile covers approximately 1.8 million distinct CDR3 sequences, with about 30% appearing a single time and less than 0.35% taken by the ten largest. Sequencing was done on a sample of cord blood. These receptors were collected from a newborn girl in good health.

The chain is built from TRBV20-1 and TRBJ2-3; 7 bases are shared with TRBD2. The CDR3 runs to 14 residues. Germline loops: CDR1 DFQATT, CDR2 SNEGSKA (reference sequence). V shed 3 bases, J shed 3 bases, and the junction held 6 bases outside the gene matches. The CDR3 bases are TGCAGTGCTAGTGTCCGGGGGGTTACAGATACGCAGTATTTT. Translating it yields CSASVRGVTDTQYF.

This clonotype appeared many times. V gene TRBV4-2 combines with J gene TRBJ1-6; 9 bases match TRBD1. There are 14 residues in the CDR3. V lost 4 bases and J lost 10; bases outside the gene matches: 5. In germline, CDR1 is LGHNA, CDR2 YNFKEQ. The CDR3 here is CASSPDRGRSPLHF. In nucleotides, the CDR3 is TGTGCCAGCAGCCCTGACAGGGGGAGATCACCCCTCCACTTT.

This clonotype appeared a few times. The chain carries TRBV27 and TRBJ2-3; 11 bases align to TRBD2. Unmatched junction bases numbered 8, after V lost 5 bases and J lost 4 bases. The CDR3 is 16 residues long. CDR1 MNHEY and CDR2 SMNVEV come from the germline V gene (reference sequence). The CDR3 coding sequence is TGTGCCAGCAGTCCCGGGTTTAGCGGGGGGGCAGATACGCAGTATTTT. Translation: CASSPGFSGGADTQYF.

The chain carries TRBV5-1 and TRBJ1-3; D possibly corresponds to TRBD1 (6 bases). The CDR3 loop spans 14 amino acids. Germline V gene sequence: CDR1 SGHRS, CDR2 YFSETQ. Deletions cut 4 bases from V and 2 bases from J, with 10 bases between. The CDR3 here is CASSVGTTGNTIYF. CDR3 nucleotides: TGCGCCAGCAGCGTCGGGACAACTGGAAACACCATATATTTT.

The V and J genes are TRBV20-1 and TRBJ2-3; no clear D. There are 9 residues in the CDR3. The V and J ends lost 5 bases and 14 bases respectively, with 11 bases between them. CDR1 DFQATT and CDR2 SNEGSKA come from the germline V gene (reference sequence). CDR3: CSAPKARYF. The CDR3 nucleotides are TGCAGTGCTCCCAAGGCTAGGTATTTT.

In this sample, this clonotype turned up a few times. The chain recombines TRBV20-1 with TRBJ2-7; D is perhaps TRBD1 or TRBD2 (6 bases each). The CDR3 spans 12 residues. V lost 4 bases and J lost 4, with 11 bases in between. Germline V gives CDR1 DFQATT, CDR2 SNEGSKA (reference sequence). This CDR3 reads CSAMEGGYEQYF. As DNA, the CDR3 is TGCAGTGCTATGGAAGGGGGGTACGAGCAGTACTTC.

This clonotype showed up many times. The chain is built from TRBV21-1 and TRBJ2-5. TRBV21-1 is designated a pseudogene. The CDR3 has 11 amino acids. The CDR3 here is CASSKEETQYF. In DNA form, the CDR3 reads TGTGCCAGCAGCAAAGAAGAGACCCAGTACTTC.

This clonotype has more than one count but fewer than ten. The rearrangement uses TRBV5-8 and TRBJ2-7, with D unclear. V gave up 4 bases and J gave up 1 base, with 6 bases separating them. CDR3 size: 12 residues. CDR1 and CDR2 from the germline V gene are SGHTS and YDEGEE. The CDR3 sequence: CASSTHSYEQYF. CDR3 nucleotides: TGTGCCAGCAGCACGCATTCCTACGAGCAGTACTTC.

The chain carries TRBV10-3 and TRBJ1-2; TRBD1 aligns across 9 bases. The CDR3 is 16 amino acids. Germline CDR1 and CDR2: ENHRY and SYGVKD. V lost 2 bases and J lost 2; bases outside the gene matches: 6. CDR3 region: CAISEDAGTGNYGYTF. The CDR3 DNA reads TGTGCCATCAGTGAGGACGCCGGGACAGGGAACTATGGCTACACCTTC.

The sample holds a few counts of this clonotype. The CDR3 DNA is TGTGCCAACCCGGACAGGCTTTATGGCTACACCTTC. Translating gives CANPDRLYGYTF. The J gene is TRBJ1-2, the V gene TRBV21-1; the table gives TRBD1 as D, unverified against the DNA. TRBV21-1 is a documented pseudogene. The CDR3 covers 12 residues.